The rows below give T cell receptor beta chains drawn from one sample of a study of shared clonotypes between healthy human individuals. The repertoire was sequenced with immunoSEQ multiplex PCR; TCRdb's copy has only in-frame clones and lacks some. Altogether roughly 1,500,000 clones are present, approximately 98% being singletons, with the ten largest covering roughly 0.42%. The sequencing sample was made of naive CD4+ T cells sorted from blood. The receptors originated from a man aged 30 to 45 in good health. Each CDR3 is given with its conserved first and last residue. A D gene is named only where the DNA matches it firmly. Some rows mark clone size as missing; the rest say once, few, many or name a class of expanded clone.

len | abundance | j_gene | d_gene | v_gene | CDR3aa | CDR3nt
13 | . | TRBJ1-5 | . | TRBV6-1 | CASTLDSNQPQHF | TGTGCCAGCACCCTGGACAGTAATCAGCCCCAGCATTTT
14 | . | TRBJ2-5 | TRBD1 | TRBV6-5 | CASSHDRGRETQYF | TGTGCCAGCAGCCACGACAGGGGGCGAGAGACCCAGTACTTC
17 | . | TRBJ2-3 | . | TRBV11-2 | CASSLTLGGKTRDTQYF | TGTGCCAGCAGCTTAACTCTCGGGGGAAAGACAAGAGATACGCAGTATTTT
15 | . | TRBJ1-2 | TRBD1 | TRBV11-2 | CASSLSGTGVDGYTF | TGTGCCAGCAGCCTATCCGGGACAGGGGTAGATGGCTACACCTTC
18 | . | TRBJ2-3 | TRBD2 | TRBV19 | CASSIDVAGGPHTDTQYF | TGTGCCAGTAGTATAGATGTGGCGGGAGGGCCCCACACAGATACGCAGTATTTT
15 | once | TRBJ2-7 | . | TRBV7-8 | CASSPLRTLSYEQYF | TGTGCCAGCAGCCCCCTGCGCACACTCTCCTACGAGCAGTACTTC
14 | . | TRBJ1-4 | . | TRBV5-4 | CASSPHEDNEKLFF | TGTGCCAGCAGCCCTCACGAAGATAATGAAAAACTGTTTTTT
11 | . | TRBJ1-1 | . | TRBV2 | CASRVNTEAFF | TGTGCCAGCAGGGTAAACACTGAAGCTTTCTTT
10 | . | TRBJ2-7 | . | TRBV2 | CASAIYEQYF | TGTGCCAGCGCGATCTACGAGCAGTACTTC
16 | . | TRBJ2-1 | . | TRBV4-3 | CASSQEWGPAYNEQFF | TGCGCCAGCAGCCAAGAATGGGGACCTGCCTACAATGAGCAGTTCTTC
13 | . | TRBJ2-7 | TRBD1 | TRBV27 | CASSLDRGYEQYF | TGTGCCAGCAGCTTGGACAGGGGGTACGAGCAGTACTTC
15 | once | TRBJ2-3 | . | TRBV5-1 | CASSVRGGGTDTQYF | TGCGCCAGCTCCGTCAGGGGAGGAGGCACAGATACGCAGTATTTT
17 | once | TRBJ1-3 | . | TRBV18 | CASSPPWQGGSGNTIYF | TGTGCCAGCTCACCACCCTGGCAGGGAGGATCTGGAAACACCATATATTTT
14 | . | TRBJ1-1 | TRBD1 | TRBV18 | CASSTDRGRTEAFF | TGTGCCAGCTCCACCGACAGGGGTCGGACTGAAGCTTTCTTT
15 | . | TRBJ2-1 | . | TRBV19 | CATTLKRLSYNEQFF | TGTGCCACTACCCTTAAGAGGCTGTCCTACAATGAGCAGTTCTTC
16 | . | TRBJ2-1 | TRBD2 | TRBV19 | CASSIRTSGRNNEQFF | TGTGCCAGTAGTATCCGGACTAGCGGGAGGAACAATGAGCAGTTCTTC
14 | once | TRBJ2-7 | TRBD2 | TRBV9 | CASSVLAEAYEQYF | TGTGCCAGCAGCGTACTAGCGGAGGCCTACGAGCAGTACTTC
13 | . | TRBJ2-2 | . | TRBV30 | CAWSDLNTGELFF | TGTGCCTGGAGTGATCTGAACACCGGGGAGCTGTTTTTT
15 | . | TRBJ2-2 | . | TRBV9 | CASSVLASNTGELFF | TGTGCCAGCAGCGTATTGGCATCGAACACCGGGGAGCTGTTTTTT
15 | . | TRBJ2-7 | TRBD2 | TRBV7-9 | CASSSELAGHYEQYF | TGTGCCAGCAGCTCGGAACTAGCGGGACACTACGAGCAGTACTTC
18 | once | TRBJ2-3 | TRBD2 | TRBV6-4 | CASSRWATSGRKQDTQYF | TGTGCCAGCAGCAGATGGGCGACTAGCGGGAGGAAACAAGATACGCAGTATTTT
15 | . | TRBJ2-5 | TRBD1 | TRBV5-6 | CASSSAGQGQETQYF | TGTGCCAGCAGCTCTGCCGGACAGGGCCAAGAGACCCAGTACTTC
13 | . | TRBJ2-5 | . | TRBV5-4 | CASSLVQQETQYF | TGTGCCAGCAGCTTGGTACAGCAAGAGACCCAGTACTTC